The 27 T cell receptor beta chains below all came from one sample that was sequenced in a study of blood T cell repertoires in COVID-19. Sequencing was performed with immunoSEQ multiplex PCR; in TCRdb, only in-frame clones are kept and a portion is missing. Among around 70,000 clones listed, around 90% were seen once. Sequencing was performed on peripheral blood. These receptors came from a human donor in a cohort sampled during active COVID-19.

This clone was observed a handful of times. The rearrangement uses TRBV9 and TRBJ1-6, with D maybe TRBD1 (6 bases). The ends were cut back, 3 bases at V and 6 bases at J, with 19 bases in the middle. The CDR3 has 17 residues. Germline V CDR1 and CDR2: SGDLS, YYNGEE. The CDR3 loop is CASSATLAGQSNSPLHF. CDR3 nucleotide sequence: TGTGCCAGCAGCGCTACCCTAGCGGGACAAAGTAATTCACCCCTCCACTTT.

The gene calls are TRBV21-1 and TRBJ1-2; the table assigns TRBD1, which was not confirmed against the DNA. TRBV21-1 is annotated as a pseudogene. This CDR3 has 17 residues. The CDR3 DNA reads TGTGCCAGCAGCAAAGGGTCAGGGGTAAATGGTAACTATGGCTACACCTTC. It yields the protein CASSKGSGVNGNYGYTF.

DNA for the CDR3: TGTGCCGGTGGACAGGGGGCGTTCAATGAGCAGTTCTTC. Its protein product is CAGGQGAFNEQFF. The chain carries TRBV7-9 and TRBJ2-1; 11 bases line up with TRBD1. Per germline, CDR1 SEHNR and CDR2 FQNEAQ (reference sequence). After removal of 11 bases from V and 6 bases from J, the junction contained 6 bases not matched to a gene. The CDR3 spans 13 residues.

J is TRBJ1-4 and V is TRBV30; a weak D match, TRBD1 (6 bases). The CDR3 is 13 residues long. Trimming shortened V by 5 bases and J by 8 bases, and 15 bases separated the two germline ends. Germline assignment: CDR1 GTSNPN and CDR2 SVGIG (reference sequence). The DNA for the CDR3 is TGTGCCTGGGAACAACAGGGCGGGGAAAAACTGTTTTTT. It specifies CAWEQQGGEKLFF.

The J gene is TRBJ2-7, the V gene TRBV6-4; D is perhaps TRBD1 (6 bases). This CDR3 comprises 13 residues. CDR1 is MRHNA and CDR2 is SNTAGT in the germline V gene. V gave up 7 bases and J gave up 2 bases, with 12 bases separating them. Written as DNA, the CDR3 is TGTGCCAGCAACGCTGGGGGCACCTACGAGCAGTACTTC. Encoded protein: CASNAGGTYEQYF.

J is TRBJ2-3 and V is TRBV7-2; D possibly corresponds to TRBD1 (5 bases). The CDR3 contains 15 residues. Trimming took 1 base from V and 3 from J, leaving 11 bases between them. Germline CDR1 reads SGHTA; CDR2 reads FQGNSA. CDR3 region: CASSLVGARTDTQYF. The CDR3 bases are TGTGCCAGCAGCTTAGTTGGGGCGCGGACAGATACGCAGTATTTT.

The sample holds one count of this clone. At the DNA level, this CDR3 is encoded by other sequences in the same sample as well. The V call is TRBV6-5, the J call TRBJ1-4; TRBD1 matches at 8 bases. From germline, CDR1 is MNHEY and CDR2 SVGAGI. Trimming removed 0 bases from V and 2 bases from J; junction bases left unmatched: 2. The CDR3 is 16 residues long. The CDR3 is CASSYSWTGTNEKLFF. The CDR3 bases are TGTGCCAGCAGTTACTCGTGGACAGGGACTAATGAAAAACTGTTTTTT.

The CDR3 is CASSLAGYRVYEQYF. CDR3 DNA sequence: TGTGCCAGCAGCTTAGCGGGATACAGGGTGTACGAGCAGTACTTC. The J gene is TRBJ2-7, the V gene TRBV7-9; a weak D match, TRBD1 (6 bases). Germline values: CDR1 SEHNR, CDR2 FQNEAQ (reference sequence). V gave up 0 bases and J gave up 4 bases, with 13 bases separating them. CDR3 length equals 15 residues.

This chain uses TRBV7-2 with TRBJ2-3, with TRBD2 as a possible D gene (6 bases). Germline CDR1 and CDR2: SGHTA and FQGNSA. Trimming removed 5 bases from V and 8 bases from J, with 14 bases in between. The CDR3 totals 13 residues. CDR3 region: CASSPMVGGTQYF. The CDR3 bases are TGTGCCAGCAGCCCCATGGTGGGGGGTACGCAGTATTTT.

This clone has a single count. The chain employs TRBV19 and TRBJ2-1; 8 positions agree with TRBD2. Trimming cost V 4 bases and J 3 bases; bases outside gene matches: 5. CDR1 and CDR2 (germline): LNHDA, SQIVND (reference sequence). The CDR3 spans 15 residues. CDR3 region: CASSKLAANYNEQFF. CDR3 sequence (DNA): TGTGCCAGTAGTAAACTAGCGGCGAACTACAATGAGCAGTTCTTC.

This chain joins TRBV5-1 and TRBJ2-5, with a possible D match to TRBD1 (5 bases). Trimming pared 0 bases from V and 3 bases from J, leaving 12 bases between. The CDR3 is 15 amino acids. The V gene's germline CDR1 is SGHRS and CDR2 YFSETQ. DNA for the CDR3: TGCGCCAGCAGCTTGGAATCCAGGGTTGAAGAGACCCAGTACTTC. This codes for CASSLESRVEETQYF.

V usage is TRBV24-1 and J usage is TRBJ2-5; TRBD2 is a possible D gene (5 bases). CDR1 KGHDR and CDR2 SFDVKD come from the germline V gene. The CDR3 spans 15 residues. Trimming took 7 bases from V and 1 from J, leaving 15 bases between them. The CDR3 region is CATRPSGELQETQYF. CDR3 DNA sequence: TGTGCCACCAGGCCCAGCGGAGAACTCCAAGAGACCCAGTACTTC.

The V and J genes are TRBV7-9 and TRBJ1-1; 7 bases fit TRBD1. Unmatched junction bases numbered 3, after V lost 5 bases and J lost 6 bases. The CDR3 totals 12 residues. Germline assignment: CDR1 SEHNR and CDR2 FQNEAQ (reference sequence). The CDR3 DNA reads TGTGCCAGCAGCCAGGGACAGCCTGAAGCTTTCTTT. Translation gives CASSQGQPEAFF.

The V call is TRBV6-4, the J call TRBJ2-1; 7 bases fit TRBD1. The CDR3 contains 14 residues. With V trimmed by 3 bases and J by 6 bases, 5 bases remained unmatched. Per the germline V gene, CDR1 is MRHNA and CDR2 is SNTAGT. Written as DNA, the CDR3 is TGTGCCAGCAGTGATCGGACAGGCTCCAATGAGCAGTTCTTC. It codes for CASSDRTGSNEQFF.

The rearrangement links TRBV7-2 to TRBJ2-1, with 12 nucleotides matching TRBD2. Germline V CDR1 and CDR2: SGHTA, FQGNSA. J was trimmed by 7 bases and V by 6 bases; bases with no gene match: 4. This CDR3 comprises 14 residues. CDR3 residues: CASRPTSGSNEQFF. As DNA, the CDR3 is TGTGCCAGCAGACCGACTAGCGGGAGTAATGAGCAGTTCTTC. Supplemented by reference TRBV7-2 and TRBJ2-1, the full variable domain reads GAGVSQSPSNKVTEKGKDVELRCDPISGHTALYWYRQSLGQGLEFLIYFQGNSAPDKSGLPSDRFSAERTGGSVSTLTIQRTQQEDSAVYLCASRPTSGSNEQFFGPGTRLTVL.

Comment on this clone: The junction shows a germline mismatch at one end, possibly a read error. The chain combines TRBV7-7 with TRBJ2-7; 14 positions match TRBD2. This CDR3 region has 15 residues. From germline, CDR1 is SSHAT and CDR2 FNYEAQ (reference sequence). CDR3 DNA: TGTGCTAGCAGCCCGGGACTAGCGGGAGTCGACGAGCAGTACTTC. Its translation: CASSPGLAGVDEQYF.

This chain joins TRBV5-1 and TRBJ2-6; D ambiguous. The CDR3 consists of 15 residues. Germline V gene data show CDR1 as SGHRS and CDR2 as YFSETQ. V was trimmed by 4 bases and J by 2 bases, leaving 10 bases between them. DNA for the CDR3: TGCGCCAGCAGCCAAGCCGAAGCTGGGGCCAACGTCCTGACTTTC. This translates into CASSQAEAGANVLTF. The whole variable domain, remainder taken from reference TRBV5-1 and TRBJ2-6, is KAGVTQTPRYLIKTRGQQVTLSCSPISGHRSVSWYQQTPGQGLQFLFEYFSETQRNKGNFPGRFSGRQFSNSRSEMNVSTLELGDSALYLCASSQAEAGANVLTFGAGSRLTVL.

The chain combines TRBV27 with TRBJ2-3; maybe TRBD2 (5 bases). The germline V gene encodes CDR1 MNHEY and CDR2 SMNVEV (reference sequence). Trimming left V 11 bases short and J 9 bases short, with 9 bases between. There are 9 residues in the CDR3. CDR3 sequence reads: CAGTRTQYF. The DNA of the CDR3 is TGTGCCGGAACTAGGACGCAGTATTTT.

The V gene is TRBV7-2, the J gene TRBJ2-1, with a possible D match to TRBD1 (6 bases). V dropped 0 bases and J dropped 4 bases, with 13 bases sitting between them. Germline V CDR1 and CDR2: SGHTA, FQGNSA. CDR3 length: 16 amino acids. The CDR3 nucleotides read TGTGCCAGCAGCTTAGCGGGGGCGGACGGGTACAATGAGCAGTTCTTC. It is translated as CASSLAGADGYNEQFF. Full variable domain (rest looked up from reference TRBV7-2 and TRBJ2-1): GAGVSQSPSNKVTEKGKDVELRCDPISGHTALYWYRQSLGQGLEFLIYFQGNSAPDKSGLPSDRFSAERTGGSVSTLTIQRTQQEDSAVYLCASSLAGADGYNEQFFGPGTRLTVL.

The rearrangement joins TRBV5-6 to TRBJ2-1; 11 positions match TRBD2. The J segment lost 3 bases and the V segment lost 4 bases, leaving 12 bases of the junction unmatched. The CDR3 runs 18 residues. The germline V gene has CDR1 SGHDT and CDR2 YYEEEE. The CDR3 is CASSATPGTSGYYNEQFF. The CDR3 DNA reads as TGTGCCAGCAGCGCCACCCCCGGGACTAGCGGATACTACAATGAGCAGTTCTTC. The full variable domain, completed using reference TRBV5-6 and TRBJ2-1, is DAGVTQSPTHLIKTRGQQVTLRCSPKSGHDTVSWYQQALGQGPQFIFQYYEEEERQRGNFPDRFSGHQFPNYSSELNVNALLLGDSALYLCASSATPGTSGYYNEQFFGPGTRLTVL.

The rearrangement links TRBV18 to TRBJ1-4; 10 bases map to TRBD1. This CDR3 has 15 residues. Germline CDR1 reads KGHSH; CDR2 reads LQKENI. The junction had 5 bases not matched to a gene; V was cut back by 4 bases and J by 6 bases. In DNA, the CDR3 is TGTGCCAGCTCACGATTGGGGACAGGGGATGAAAAACTGTTTTTT. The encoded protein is CASSRLGTGDEKLFF.

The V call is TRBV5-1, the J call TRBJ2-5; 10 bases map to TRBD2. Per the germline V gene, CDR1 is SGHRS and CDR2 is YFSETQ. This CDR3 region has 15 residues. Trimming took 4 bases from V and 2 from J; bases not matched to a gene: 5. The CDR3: CASSQIAGGQETQYF. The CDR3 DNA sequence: TGCGCCAGCAGCCAAATAGCGGGGGGACAAGAGACCCAGTACTTC.

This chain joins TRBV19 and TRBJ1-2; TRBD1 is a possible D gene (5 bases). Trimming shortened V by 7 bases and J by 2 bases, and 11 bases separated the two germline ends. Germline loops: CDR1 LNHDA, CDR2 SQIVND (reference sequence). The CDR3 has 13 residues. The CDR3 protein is CASTLTENYGYTF. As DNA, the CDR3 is TGTGCCAGTACCCTGACAGAAAACTATGGCTACACCTTC.

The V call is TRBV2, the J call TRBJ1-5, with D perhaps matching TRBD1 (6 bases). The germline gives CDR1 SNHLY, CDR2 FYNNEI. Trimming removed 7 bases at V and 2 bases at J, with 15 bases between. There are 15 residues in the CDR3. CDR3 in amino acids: CASKGTGIGNQPQHF. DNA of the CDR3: TGTGCCAGCAAGGGTACAGGGATCGGCAATCAGCCCCAGCATTTT.

CDR3 in amino acids: CASSTDRGDEKLFF. The CDR3 coding sequence is TGTGCCAGCTCAACGGACAGGGGAGATGAAAAACTGTTTTTT. V gene TRBV18 combines with J gene TRBJ1-4, with 9 bases fitting TRBD1. CDR1 is KGHSH and CDR2 is LQKENI in the germline V gene. This CDR3 has 14 residues. Germline trimming cut 5 bases from V and 6 bases from J; bases unmatched to any gene: 4.

The CDR3 sequence: CASSIPTGVVTEAFF. The CDR3 coding sequence is TGTGCCAGCAGCATACCGACAGGGGTGGTCACTGAAGCTTTCTTT. This chain links TRBV7-9 with TRBJ1-1, with 8 bases identical to TRBD1. The ends lost 5 bases at V and 4 bases at J; junction bases unmatched: 9. Germline V lookup: CDR1 SEHNR, CDR2 FQNEAQ (reference sequence). The CDR3 is 15 amino acids. The whole variable domain, filled in from reference TRBV7-9 and TRBJ1-1, reads DTGVSQNPRHKITKRGQNVTFRCDPISEHNRLYWYRQTLGQGPEFLTYFQNEAQLEKSRLLSDRFSAERPKGSFSTLEIQRTEQGDSAMYLCASSIPTGVVTEAFFGQGTRLTVV.

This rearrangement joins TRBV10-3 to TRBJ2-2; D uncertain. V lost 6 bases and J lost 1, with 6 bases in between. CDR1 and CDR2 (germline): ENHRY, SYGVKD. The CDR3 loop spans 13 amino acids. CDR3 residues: CAISEQNTGELFF. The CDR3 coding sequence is TGTGCCATCAGCGAACAGAACACCGGGGAGCTGTTTTTT.